A single T cell receptor beta chain is shown here with its context. What it recognizes is unknown. Germline and junction disagree at one end, which may indicate a read error. Co-extraction of both nucleic acids (RNA and DNA) used about 18-34 mg of unsorted bulk tissue. A primer matching the constant region was used to make TCR beta cDNA from approximately 0.45 ug of total RNA. Three nested multiplex PCR rounds of slightly modified ARM-PCR generated TCR beta libraries. Two initial PCR rounds of about 10 cycles each paired TRBV1-TRBV30 forward primers with a C-beta reverse primer. TCRdb re-called the multiplex PCR reads through MiXCR, storing one row per CDR3 protein. The sample records roughly 120,000 distinct CDR3 sequences, 64% being singletons. These data are taken from a study of tumor-infiltrating lymphocytes in primary liver carcinoma. The CDR3 loop spans 14 amino acids. The germline gives CDR1 LNHDA, CDR2 SQIVND (reference sequence).

General observations from the study: The study found a significantly higher top-250-clone fraction in tumors than in blood (p = 0.039).

Sequencing used liver tumor tissue from sampling region 3. The subset here: tumor region T3, left-lateral pole. This TCR was sampled from a woman aged 60 to 75 with primary liver carcinoma and hepatitis B virus infection. The chain carries TRBV19 and TRBJ2-5; 9 bases fit TRBD1. The CDR3 loop is CASSPGQGMEIQYF. The CDR3, as DNA: TGTGCCAGTAGCCCGGGACAGGGTATGGAGATCCAGTACTTC.